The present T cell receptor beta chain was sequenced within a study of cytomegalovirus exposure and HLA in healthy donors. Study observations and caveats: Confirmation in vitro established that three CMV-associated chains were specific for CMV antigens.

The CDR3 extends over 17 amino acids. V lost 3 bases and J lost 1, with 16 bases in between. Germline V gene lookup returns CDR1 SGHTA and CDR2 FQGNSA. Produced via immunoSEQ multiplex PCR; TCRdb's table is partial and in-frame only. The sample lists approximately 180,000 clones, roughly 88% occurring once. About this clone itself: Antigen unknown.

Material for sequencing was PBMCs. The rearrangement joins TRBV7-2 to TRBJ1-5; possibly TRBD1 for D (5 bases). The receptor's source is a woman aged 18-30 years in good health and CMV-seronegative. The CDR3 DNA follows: TGTGCCAGCAGCTTGGCCGGGGGTTCCCGGAGCAATCAGCCCCAGCATTTT. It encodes CASSLAGGSRSNQPQHF.